These 12 T cell receptor beta chains came from one sample sequenced in a study. TCRdb re-derived calls from the 5' RACE reads in MiXCR, one entry per CDR3 protein. The sample consists of about 6,000 distinct CDR3 sequences, roughly three fifths of them appearing once. Sequenced input: naive CD4+ T cells sorted from blood. Noted subset: naive CD4+ T cells, CD4+CD45RA+CD25-. The receptor set was obtained from a female donor with breast cancer.

The chain uses TRBV7-4 and TRBJ1-2, with 11 positions matching TRBD1. The CDR3 covers 16 residues. Germline V gives CDR1 SGHVT, CDR2 SQSDAQ. Trimming cost V 5 bases and J 3 bases; bases outside gene matches: 8. Here the CDR3 reads CASSLWTGGDYYGYTF. CDR3 bases: TGTGCCAGCAGCCTGTGGACAGGGGGCGACTACTATGGCTACACCTTC. The whole variable domain, filled in from reference TRBV7-4 and TRBJ1-2, reads GAGVSQSPRYKVAKRGRDVALRCDSISGHVTLYWYRQTLGQGSEVLTYSQSDAQRDKSGRPSGRFSAERPERSVSTLKIQRTEQGDSAVYLCASSLWTGGDYYGYTFGSGTRLTVV.

This clonotype was seen only a few times. As DNA, the CDR3 is TGCAGTGCCGAGGGCGGGAGACCCTCCTACAATGAGCAGTTCTTC. As protein: CSAEGGRPSYNEQFF. The gene calls are TRBV20-1 and TRBJ2-1; TRBD2 matches at 7 bases. The CDR3 runs to 15 residues. Germline V gives CDR1 DFQATT, CDR2 SNEGSKA (reference sequence). With 6 bases clipped from V and 0 bases from J, the junction kept 8 bases outside the gene matches.

The chain combines TRBV7-8 with TRBJ2-2; the D gene is possibly TRBD1 (6 bases). Between the trimmed V and J ends, which lost 7 bases and 5 bases, there was a span of 20 bases. Looked up from germline, CDR1 is SGHVS and CDR2 is FQNEAQ. This CDR3 has 16 residues. The DNA for the CDR3 is TGTGCCAGCAACCCTCGGGGCCAGGGGCTAACCGGGGAGCTGTTTTTT. Encoded protein: CASNPRGQGLTGELFF.

This rearrangement joins TRBV20-1 to TRBJ1-2; 7 nucleotides align to TRBD1. This CDR3 has 18 residues. CDR1 and CDR2 (germline): DFQATT, SNEGSKA (reference sequence). V was clipped by 3 bases and J by 0 bases; unmatched bases: 16. For the CDR3, the DNA is TGCAGTGCTAGCCGTCCGACAGGGAAGTTTCGGTCTAACTATGGCTACACCTTC. Its protein is CSASRPTGKFRSNYGYTF.

A single count supports this clonotype. With a much larger clone just one base away, this may be a read error. The chain couples TRBV20-1 to TRBJ2-1; D may be TRBD1 (5 bases). Germline V lookup: CDR1 DFQATT, CDR2 SNEGSKA (reference sequence). There are 13 residues in the CDR3. V lost 3 bases to trimming and J lost 4 bases, with 10 bases between them. DNA for the CDR3: TGCAGTGCTAGTCCCAACAGGTACAATGAGCAGTTCTTC. It is translated as CSASPNRYNEQFF.

In this sample, this clonotype turned up once. The V call is TRBV6-6, the J call TRBJ2-1; D may be TRBD1 (5 bases). V was shortened by 5 bases and J by 8 bases, with 7 bases between the two germline ends. The CDR3 has 11 residues. CDR1 and CDR2 from the germline V gene are MNHNY and SVGAGI (reference sequence). The CDR3 loop is CASSRGDEQFF. The CDR3 coding sequence is TGTGCCAGCAGTAGGGGCGATGAGCAGTTCTTC.

This clonotype rates as medium-sized (0.01 to 0.1%). The CDR3 DNA reads TGTGCCAGCAGCTCACGGCGGGAGGCGAGGACAGATACGCAGTATTTT. Amino acids: CASSSRREARTDTQYF. The rearrangement links TRBV7-2 to TRBJ2-3, with 8 positions matching TRBD2. This CDR3 region has 16 residues. Germline V gives CDR1 SGHTA, CDR2 FQGNSA. With 4 bases clipped from V and 3 bases from J, the junction kept 9 bases outside the gene matches.

The V and J genes are TRBV24-1 and TRBJ2-5; no clear D. CDR3 length: 14 residues. V lost 4 bases, J lost 1 base, and 9 bases lay in between. CDR1 is KGHDR and CDR2 is SFDVKD in the germline V gene. The CDR3 bases are TGTGCCACCAGTGAAGGACGGTCCCAAGAGACCCAGTACTTC. Residues: CATSEGRSQETQYF.

This clonotype has a single count. The V gene is TRBV20-1, the J gene TRBJ1-2; D uncertain. Trimming shortened V by 0 bases and J by 7 bases, and 12 bases separated the two germline ends. Germline V gene data show CDR1 as DFQATT and CDR2 as SNEGSKA (reference sequence). The CDR3 length is 13 residues. DNA for the CDR3: TGCAGTGCTAGAGACAGGTCGTCCGTTGGCTACACCTTC. This encodes CSARDRSSVGYTF.

This clonotype was counted only a few times. This chain connects TRBV6-2 or TRBV6-3 to TRBJ2-1, with D perhaps TRBD1 (6 bases). The ends were cut back, 2 bases at V and 0 bases at J, with 11 bases in the middle. This CDR3 comprises 16 residues. CDR1 and CDR2 (germline): MNHEY, SVGEGT. CDR3 DNA: TGTGCCAGCAGTTACCTTCTACAGGGCTCCTACAATGAGCAGTTCTTC. It is translated as CASSYLLQGSYNEQFF.

V is TRBV7-8 and J is TRBJ2-7, with 7 bases aligning to TRBD2. From germline, CDR1 is SGHVS and CDR2 FQNEAQ. V lost 0 bases, J lost 2 bases, and 10 bases stayed unmatched. This CDR3 spans 17 amino acids. In DNA, the CDR3 is TGTGCCAGCAGCTTAGCTATGATAGCGGGCCTTCCCTACGAGCAGTACGTC. Amino acid sequence: CASSLAMIAGLPYEQYV.

This rearrangement joins TRBV5-1 to TRBJ2-1; 9 bases are a match to TRBD2. From germline, CDR1 is SGHRS and CDR2 YFSETQ. CDR3 length: 15 amino acids. The J segment lost 0 bases and the V segment lost 3 bases, leaving 1 base of the junction unmatched. CDR3 DNA sequence: TGCGCCAGCAGCTCTAGCGGGACCTCCTACAATGAGCAGTTCTTC. The encoded protein is CASSSSGTSYNEQFF.